What follows are 24 T cell receptor beta chains derived from one specimen sequenced in a study of shared clonotypes between healthy human individuals. Sequenced by immunoSEQ multiplex PCR; TCRdb stores in-frame clones only, minus some. The sample has over a million clones, 75% to 80% seen once. What was sequenced was memory CD4+ T cells from PBMCs. Subset given: CD45RA-negative fraction. Source of these receptors: a man younger than 30 in good health. Some clones in this sample may be carry-over from other donors' samples.

V gene TRBV11-2 combines with J gene TRBJ2-3, with D uncertain. Trimming shortened V by 1 base and J by 4 bases, and 3 bases separated the two germline ends. Germline CDR1 is SGHAT and CDR2 is FQNNGV. The CDR3 has 12 amino acids. The CDR3 loop is CASSLVADTQYF. DNA for the CDR3: TGTGCCAGCAGCTTAGTAGCAGATACGCAGTATTTT.

The gene calls are TRBV15 and TRBJ1-1, with D perhaps TRBD1 (6 bases). Germline-derived CDR1 and CDR2 are LNHNV and YYDKDF (reference sequence). CDR3 size: 13 residues. Trimming stripped 5 bases from V and 3 bases from J, with 10 bases between. The CDR3 loop is CATSGGGYTEAFF. The CDR3 DNA is TGTGCCACCAGCGGAGGGGGGTACACTGAAGCTTTCTTT.

The chain joins TRBV30 to TRBJ1-1; 7 nucleotides align to TRBD1. V lost 0 bases to trimming and J lost 2 bases; unmatched junction nucleotides: 12. The CDR3 sequence is 17 residues long. Per the germline V gene, CDR1 is GTSNPN and CDR2 is SVGIG (reference sequence). Here the CDR3 DNA reads TGTGCCTGGAGTGTACAGGGTAGGGGGCCAGGAAACACTGAAGCTTTCTTT. It translates to CAWSVQGRGPGNTEAFF.

The gene calls are TRBV30 and TRBJ1-1, with no clear D. Germline V gene sequence: CDR1 GTSNPN, CDR2 SVGIG (reference sequence). V lost 0 bases and J 8 bases, leaving 7 bases between the germline ends. This CDR3 is built from 11 residues. This CDR3 reads CAWSVGQEAFF. In nucleotides, the CDR3 is TGTGCCTGGAGTGTAGGTCAGGAAGCTTTCTTT.

This sequence joins TRBV5-1 and TRBJ2-7, with D unresolved. The V and J ends lost 3 bases and 6 bases respectively, with 13 bases between them. The CDR3 sequence is 13 residues long. Germline lookup yields CDR1 SGHRS and CDR2 YFSETQ. CDR3: CASSSNDQGEQYF. The CDR3 DNA sequence: TGCGCCAGCAGCTCCAACGATCAAGGCGAGCAGTACTTC.

A word on this clone: This may be a read error: a much more frequent sequence differs by one nucleotide. The chain is built from TRBV6-5 and TRBJ1-1, with 9 nucleotides matching TRBD1. J gave up 3 bases and V 6 bases, and 2 bases lay outside the gene matches. The CDR3 has 13 amino acids. CDR1 and CDR2 from the germline V gene are MNHEY and SVGAGI. The DNA of the CDR3 is TGTGCCAGCAGGCGACAGGGGGACACTGAAGCTTTCTTT. Protein product: CASRRQGDTEAFF.

V is TRBV7-9 and J is TRBJ1-1; D is perhaps TRBD1 (5 bases). The V end was cut by 5 bases, the J end by 1 base, with 11 bases between. Germline-derived CDR1 and CDR2 are SEHNR and FQNEAQ (reference sequence). The CDR3 is made up of 14 amino acids. The CDR3 protein is CASSAGTANTEAFF. CDR3 DNA: TGTGCCAGCAGCGCGGGGACGGCGAACACTGAAGCTTTCTTT.

V and J are TRBV15 and TRBJ2-7; no firm D call. Trimming shortened V by 0 bases and J by 3 bases, and 9 bases separated the two germline ends. The germline gives CDR1 LNHNV, CDR2 YYDKDF (reference sequence). The length of the CDR3 is 14 residues. This CDR3 is CATSRDLVGYEQYF. CDR3 sequence (DNA): TGTGCCACCAGCAGAGATCTCGTGGGCTACGAGCAGTACTTC.

This sequence joins TRBV5-5 and TRBJ2-3; D call uncertain. V lost 0 bases to trimming and J lost 3 bases, with 14 bases between them. The CDR3 has 16 amino acids. The germline V gene has CDR1 SGHKS and CDR2 YYEKEE (reference sequence). The CDR3 DNA reads TGTGCCAGCAGCTTGGCTGTCAACAGTGATACAGATACGCAGTATTTT. Its protein product is CASSLAVNSDTDTQYF.

The V gene is TRBV5-4, the J gene TRBJ2-1; D is undetermined. Germline V CDR1 and CDR2: SGHNT, YYREEE (reference sequence). This CDR3 is built from 14 residues. V lost 0 bases to trimming and J lost 0 bases, with 4 bases between them. DNA for the CDR3: TGTGCCAGCAGCTTGGATAGCTCCTACAATGAGCAGTTCTTC. Translation gives CASSLDSSYNEQFF.

The chain couples TRBV19 to TRBJ1-4; TRBD1 matches 9 bases. CDR1 LNHDA and CDR2 SQIVND come from the germline V gene (reference sequence). Germline trimming cut 5 bases from V and 6 bases from J; bases unmatched to any gene: 7. The CDR3 is 15 amino acids. CDR3 sequence (DNA): TGTGCCAGTAGTGCCCCGGGACAGGGAGATGAAAAACTGTTTTTT. It is translated as CASSAPGQGDEKLFF.

CDR3 sequence: CASSPPGTPYAFF. The CDR3 region has the DNA TGTGCCAGCTCACCACCGGGCACGCCGTACGCTTTCTTT. This chain uses TRBV18 with TRBJ1-1; D call uncertain. The V gene lost 0 bases and the J gene lost 11 bases, with 13 bases spanning the gap. The CDR3 consists of 13 residues. CDR1 is KGHSH, CDR2 LQKENI, per germline.

V is TRBV5-4 and J is TRBJ1-3; the D gene is possibly TRBD1 (5 bases). The CDR3 runs to 17 residues. CDR1 and CDR2 from the germline V gene are SGHNT and YYREEE (reference sequence). The V end lost 4 bases, the J end lost 0 bases, and 17 bases lay between the germline ends. CDR3 loop: CASSHPRDGSSGNTIYF. The CDR3 DNA follows: TGTGCCAGCAGCCACCCCCGGGACGGGAGCTCTGGAAACACCATATATTTT.

This chain uses TRBV6-5 with TRBJ2-7; 8 positions agree with TRBD1. This CDR3 comprises 15 residues. Per germline, CDR1 MNHEY and CDR2 SVGAGI. V trimming: 3 bases; J trimming: 4 bases; junction bases outside the gene matches: 8. This CDR3 is CASSYHQGALYEQYF. CDR3 sequence (DNA): TGTGCCAGCAGTTATCACCAGGGGGCCCTATACGAGCAGTACTTC.

The chain recombines TRBV10-3 with TRBJ2-5; the D call may be TRBD1 or TRBD2 (6 bases each). This CDR3 comprises 14 residues. Deletions cut 3 bases from V and 5 bases from J, with 13 bases between. The germline gives CDR1 ENHRY, CDR2 SYGVKD. In DNA form, the CDR3 reads TGTGCCATCAGTGAAGGGGGGAGTGAGGAGACCCAGTACTTC. It encodes CAISEGGSEETQYF.

The rearrangement joins TRBV11-2 to TRBJ1-5, with no clear D. The germline gives CDR1 SGHAT, CDR2 FQNNGV. V was cut by 4 bases and J by 9 bases, with 13 bases left in between. The CDR3 sequence is 13 residues long. The CDR3 spells CASSSHLSSPQHF. The CDR3 DNA is TGTGCCAGCAGCTCTCATCTATCCTCGCCCCAGCATTTT.

This chain connects TRBV28 to TRBJ1-1; no reliable D call. This CDR3 has 12 amino acids. V was shortened by 1 base and J by 8 bases, with 8 bases between the two germline ends. CDR1 and CDR2 (germline): MDHEN, SYDVKM. CDR3 loop: CASSLFLREAFF. The CDR3 bases are TGTGCCAGCAGTTTATTCTTACGGGAAGCTTTCTTT.

The chain employs TRBV11-3 and TRBJ1-2, with 7 bases fitting TRBD1. J gave up 0 bases and V 5 bases, and 9 bases lay outside the gene matches. The CDR3 runs 16 residues. CDR1 is SGHNT, CDR2 YENEEA, per germline. This CDR3 reads CASSPQQGIANYGYTF. CDR3 nucleotide sequence: TGTGCCAGCAGCCCCCAACAGGGGATAGCTAACTATGGCTACACCTTC.

This clone came up once. The chain recombines TRBV6-1 with TRBJ2-3; TRBD1 agrees at 10 bases. The V gene end was trimmed by 4 bases and the J gene end by 7 bases; junction bases not matched to a gene: 2. Germline V gene lookup returns CDR1 MNHNS and CDR2 SASEGT. CDR3 length equals 13 residues. The CDR3 loop reads CASSVDRGYTQYF. The CDR3 DNA sequence: TGTGCCAGCAGTGTGGACAGGGGGTATACGCAGTATTTT.

This clone turned up a few times. The rearrangement uses TRBV7-9 and TRBJ1-3; D is unresolved. The V end lost 5 bases, the J end lost 0 bases, and 14 bases lay between the germline ends. This CDR3 spans 16 amino acids. Germline loops: CDR1 SEHNR, CDR2 FQNEAQ (reference sequence). DNA for the CDR3: TGTGCCAGCAGCCCCTCTTCCAGATACTCTGGAAACACCATATATTTT. This gives the protein CASSPSSRYSGNTIYF.

Remarks on this clone: The same CDR3 can be traced to other DNA sequences in this sample. This chain links TRBV11-3 with TRBJ1-1; D ambiguous. The CDR3 length is 13 residues. Germline V gene lookup returns CDR1 SGHNT and CDR2 YENEEA. Trimming removed 2 bases from V and 1 base from J, with 5 bases in between. This CDR3 reads CASSLNQNTEAFF. In DNA form, the CDR3 reads TGTGCCAGCAGCTTAAATCAGAACACTGAAGCTTTCTTT. The whole variable domain, filled in from reference TRBV11-3 and TRBJ1-1, reads EAGVVQSPRYKIIEKKQPVAFWCNPISGHNTLYWYLQNLGQGPELLIRYENEEAVDDSQLPKDRFSAERLKGVDSTLKIQPAELGDSAVYLCASSLNQNTEAFFGQGTRLTVV.

Remarks on this clone: This specimen includes other DNA sequences encoding the same CDR3. J is TRBJ2-7 and V is TRBV20-1; no clear D. V was shortened by 3 bases and J by 4 bases, with 7 bases between the two germline ends. The CDR3 runs to 11 residues. Looked up from germline, CDR1 is DFQATT and CDR2 is SNEGSKA (reference sequence). CDR3 sequence: CSASGSYEQYF. The CDR3 nucleotides are TGCAGTGCTAGCGGTAGTTACGAGCAGTACTTC.

The chain links TRBV18 to TRBJ2-1; D is uncertain. Germline values: CDR1 KGHSH, CDR2 LQKENI. The CDR3 is 11 residues long. Trimming shortened V by 3 bases and J by 7 bases, and 4 bases separated the two germline ends. In DNA form, the CDR3 reads TGTGCCAGCTCACCCAAGAATGAGCAGTTCTTC. This gives the protein CASSPKNEQFF.

This clone was seen a handful of times. CDR3 nucleotides: TGTGCCAGCAGAGCTGGGACAGGGGCCTACGAGCAGTACTTC. This translates into CASRAGTGAYEQYF. The chain joins TRBV6-1 to TRBJ2-7, with TRBD1 identical over 10 bases. V shed 6 bases and J 2 bases; nucleotides not matched to a gene: 4. The CDR3 totals 14 residues. CDR1 is MNHNS, CDR2 SASEGT, per germline.